This T cell receptor beta chain originates from a study of shared clonotypes between healthy human individuals. Partitioning of CD4+ cells yielded a CD45RA+ naive subset and a CD45RA-negative memory subset. The CDR3 runs 14 residues. The V and J ends lost 4 bases and 14 bases respectively, with 21 bases between them. Germline V gene data show CDR1 as SGHKS and CDR2 as YYEKEE (reference sequence). Overall study results and limits: Large sequencing depth failed to make sorted-subset sequencing complete, rarefaction showed.

As for this clone: Its antigen is unknown.

Per the original data handling: Junction-only immunoSEQ data arrived without quality scores, meaning filtering differed. Clones were sequenced by immunoSEQ multiplex PCR, and TCRdb holds only the in-frame ones, with some missing. V and J calls and clone size are as listed in that table; D and trimming were resolved from the DNA. The sample yields some 2,500,000 clones, roughly 90% seen once. The sequenced material came from naive CD4+ T cells from PBMCs. The subset denotes: CD45RA+ positively selected. The source is a man between 18 and 29 years old in good health. Some clones in this sample may be carry-over from other donors' samples. V is TRBV5-5 and J is TRBJ1-4; D might be TRBD1 (5 bases). DNA of the CDR3: TGTGCCAGCAGCATCCGGGACCTACCGGAGAGTCTGTTTTTT. Its protein is CASSIRDLPESLFF.